This T cell receptor (beta chain) was observed in a study of cytomegalovirus exposure and HLA in healthy donors. Findings of the study overall: Later analysis identified several of the most significant clusters that appeared linked to common viral pathogens. The number of N-insertions in an Asian-associated ancestry cluster was reportedly below the approximately 690-donor mean in a later analysis.

It was with 60 Vbeta and 13 Jbeta primers that the PCR ran. Study processing details: There were around 78 million unique TCR beta chains by a later count, and about 12 million of them were shared. Profiling relied on immunoSEQ multiplex PCR, and the TCRdb table lists in-frame clones only, not all of them. Clone size and the V and J calls come from that table; the DNA yielded D and trimming. The sample yields 160,000 or so clones, around 78% seen once. V was pared by 2 bases and J by 10 bases, with 16 bases between. Germline loops: CDR1 SGHNT, CDR2 YYREEE (reference sequence). This CDR3 is built from 14 residues. Turning to this clone: The target antigen is unknown.

This sequence originates from a woman aged 40 to 50 in good health and CMV-seronegative. This rearrangement joins TRBV5-4 to TRBJ2-1, with D possibly TRBD2 on 6 matching bases. Sequencing was carried out using PBMCs. The CDR3: CASSFGGNKGEQFF. The CDR3 nucleotides are TGTGCCAGCAGCTTTGGGGGGAATAAAGGGGAGCAGTTCTTC.